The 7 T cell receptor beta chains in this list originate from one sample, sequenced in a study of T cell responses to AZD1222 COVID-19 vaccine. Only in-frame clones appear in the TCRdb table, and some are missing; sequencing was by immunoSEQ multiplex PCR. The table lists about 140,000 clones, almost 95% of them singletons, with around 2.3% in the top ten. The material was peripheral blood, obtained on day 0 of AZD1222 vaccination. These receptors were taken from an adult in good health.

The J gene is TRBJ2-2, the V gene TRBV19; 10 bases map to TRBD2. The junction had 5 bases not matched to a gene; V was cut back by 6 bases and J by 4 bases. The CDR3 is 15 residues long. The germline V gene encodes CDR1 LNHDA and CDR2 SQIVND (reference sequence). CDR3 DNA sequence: TGTGCCAGTAGACTAGCGGGGCCGGGCACCGGGGAGCTGTTTTTT. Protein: CASRLAGPGTGELFF.

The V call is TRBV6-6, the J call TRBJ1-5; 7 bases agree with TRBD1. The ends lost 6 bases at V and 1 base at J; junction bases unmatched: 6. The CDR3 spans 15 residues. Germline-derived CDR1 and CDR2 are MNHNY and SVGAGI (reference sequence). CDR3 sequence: CASSLTGESNQPQHF. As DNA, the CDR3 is TGTGCCAGCAGCCTCACAGGGGAGAGCAATCAGCCCCAGCATTTT.

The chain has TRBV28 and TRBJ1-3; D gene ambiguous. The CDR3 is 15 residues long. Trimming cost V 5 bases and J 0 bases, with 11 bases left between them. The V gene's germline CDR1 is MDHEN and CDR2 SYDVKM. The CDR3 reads CASSTRVSSGNTIYF. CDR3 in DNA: TGTGCCAGCAGTACCAGAGTTAGCTCTGGAAACACCATATATTTT.

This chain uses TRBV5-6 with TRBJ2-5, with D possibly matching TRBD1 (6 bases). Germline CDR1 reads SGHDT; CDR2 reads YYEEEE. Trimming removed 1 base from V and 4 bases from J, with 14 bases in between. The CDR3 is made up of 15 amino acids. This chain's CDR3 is CASSLILAGAETQYF. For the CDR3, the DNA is TGTGCCAGCAGCTTGATTCTGGCAGGGGCAGAGACCCAGTACTTC.

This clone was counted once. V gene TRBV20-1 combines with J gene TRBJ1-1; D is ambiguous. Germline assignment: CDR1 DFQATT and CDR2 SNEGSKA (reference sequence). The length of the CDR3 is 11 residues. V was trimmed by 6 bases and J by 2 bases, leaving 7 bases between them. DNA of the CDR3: TGCAGTGCCTCAGCTAACACTGAAGCTTTCTTT. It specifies CSASANTEAFF.

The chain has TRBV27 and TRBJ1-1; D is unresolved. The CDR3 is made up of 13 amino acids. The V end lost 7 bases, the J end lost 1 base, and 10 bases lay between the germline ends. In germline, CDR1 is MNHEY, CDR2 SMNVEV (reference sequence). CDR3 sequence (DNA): TGTGCCAGCACCCCGGACCCGAACACTGAAGCTTTCTTT. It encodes CASTPDPNTEAFF.

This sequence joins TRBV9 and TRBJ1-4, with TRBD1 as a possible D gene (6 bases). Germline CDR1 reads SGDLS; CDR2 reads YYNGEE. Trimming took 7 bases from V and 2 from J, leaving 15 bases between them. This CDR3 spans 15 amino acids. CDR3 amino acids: CASSRGGGTNEKLFF. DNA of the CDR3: TGTGCCAGCTCCCGAGGGGGGGGCACTAATGAAAAACTGTTTTTT.